What follows are 4 T cell receptor beta chains derived from one specimen sequenced in a study of cytomegalovirus exposure and HLA in healthy donors (dated by TCRdb to 2017 to 2019). Receptors were amplified or captured by the immunoSEQ multiplex PCR assay. The multiplex PCR relied on a mix of 60 forward primers for TCR Vbeta segments and 13 reverse primers for TCR Jbeta segments. TCRdb took over this immuneACCESS table, retaining in-frame rearrangements with V and J assigned. Such tables are incomplete; in checked studies, under half of the missing clones stem from an unresolved V gene, and the remainder is unexplained. This sample has 90,000 or so clones in its table, and roughly 77% of those were observed once. The ten largest clones capture 3.5% to 5% of the sample. Sequencing was done on a sample of PBMCs. These receptors originate from a man between 60 and 70 years old in good health and CMV-seronegative.

This clone occurred a few times. The chain joins TRBV13 to TRBJ1-1, with unresolved D. V lost 7 bases to trimming and J lost 0 bases, with 6 bases between them. Germline V gene data show CDR1 as PRHDT and CDR2 as FYEKMQ (reference sequence). CDR3 length: 12 residues. This chain's CDR3 is CASTQLNTEAFF. CDR3 nucleotides: TGTGCCAGCACCCAATTGAACACTGAAGCTTTCTTT.

The rearrangement uses TRBV5-1 and TRBJ1-2; no definite D call. V was trimmed by 2 bases and J by 4 bases, leaving 15 bases between them. The CDR3 contains 15 residues. CDR1 and CDR2 from the germline V gene are SGHRS and YFSETQ. The CDR3 region has the DNA TGCGCCAGCAGCTTTGGACCGAGGGAGAGCTATGGCTACACCTTC. Translating gives CASSFGPRESYGYTF.

Turning to this clone: One end of the junction is discordant with germline, which a read error may explain. The J gene is TRBJ2-7, the V gene TRBV2, with D possibly being TRBD1 (5 bases). From germline, CDR1 is SNHLY and CDR2 FYNNEI. The CDR3 extends over 13 amino acids. The CDR3 region is CASSEGQGYGQYF. The CDR3, as DNA: TGTGCCAGCAGTGAAGGTCAGGGCTACGGGCAGTACTTC. Together with reference TRBV2 and TRBJ2-7, the CDR3 gives the full variable domain: EPEVTQTPSHQVTQMGQEVILRCVPISNHLYFYWYRQILGQKVEFLVSFYNNEISEKSEIFDDQFSVERPDGSNFTLKIRSTKLEDSAMYFCASSEGQGYGQYFGPGTRLTVT.

The chain joins TRBV5-1 to TRBJ2-7; possible D gene TRBD1, 6 bases. Per germline, CDR1 SGHRS and CDR2 YFSETQ. V lost 0 bases to trimming and J lost 2 bases, with 9 bases between them. This CDR3 comprises 14 residues. Here the CDR3 DNA reads TGCGCCAGCAGCTTGGTGGGGGCGGCCTACGAGCAGTACTTC. This encodes CASSLVGAAYEQYF.